This T cell receptor (beta chain) was observed in a study of STAT5B mutations in CD4+ large granular lymphocyte leukemia. Study in general: Healthy donors showed HLA-associated enrichment of the CDR3 'QG' motif. General observations from the study: Patient CD4-sorted repertoires looked more clonal than healthy CD4+ repertoires, even without putative leukemic clones.

Produced via immunoSEQ multiplex PCR; TCRdb's table is partial and in-frame only. The profile shows 30,000 or so clones, around four fifths of them singletons. The sample holds a few counts of this clone. Its antigen is currently unknown. Buffy coats from healthy blood donors served as controls. The sequence was obtained from a human donor in good health. Sequences were obtained from CD4+ T cells from blood buffy coats.

CDR3 residues: CASSLEPSGNPYNEQFF. CDR3 nucleotide sequence: TGCGCCAGCAGCTTGGAGCCTAGCGGGAACCCTTACAATGAGCAGTTCTTC. The V call is TRBV5-1, the J call TRBJ2-1; 9 nucleotides agree with TRBD2. V was pared by 0 bases and J by 4 bases, with 8 bases of the junction left unmatched. CDR1 and CDR2 (germline): SGHRS, YFSETQ. The CDR3 contains 17 residues.